The 13 T cell receptor beta chains reported below all come from one sample, sequenced in a study of shared clonotypes between healthy human individuals. Assay used: immunoSEQ multiplex PCR; TCRdb lists only in-frame clones, some missing. Among approximately 2.4 million clones, nearly 97% were seen once, and the ten largest hold approximately 0.13%. Material for sequencing was naive CD4+ T cells sorted from blood. Subset of the sample: CD45RA+ positively selected. These receptors all stem from a man aged 18 to 35 in good health.

This clone has a handful of counts. The chain combines TRBV7-2 with TRBJ2-7; unclear D gene. V shed 5 bases and J shed 0 bases, with 2 bases lying between them. The CDR3 sequence is 11 residues long. Germline assignment: CDR1 SGHTA and CDR2 FQGNSA. This CDR3 reads CASSNSYEQYF. CDR3 in DNA: TGTGCCAGCAGCAACTCCTACGAGCAGTACTTC.

The V gene is TRBV5-1, the J gene TRBJ2-1; 10 nucleotides match TRBD2. With 3 bases clipped from V and 0 bases from J, the junction kept 6 bases outside the gene matches. Germline-derived CDR1 and CDR2 are SGHRS and YFSETQ. The CDR3 extends over 17 amino acids. The DNA for the CDR3 is TGCGCCAGCAGCTCTAGACTAGCGGGTCTCTCCTACAATGAGCAGTTCTTC. Amino acids: CASSSRLAGLSYNEQFF.

The chain links TRBV6-1 to TRBJ1-1, with D hard to call. CDR3 size: 12 residues. With 5 bases removed from V and 4 bases from J, the gap between germline ends came to 8 bases. Germline V gene sequence: CDR1 MNHNS, CDR2 SASEGT. CDR3 nucleotide sequence: TGTGCCAGCAGTAGGGCTTCCACTGAAGCTTTCTTT. Translating it yields CASSRASTEAFF.

This clone was picked up one time. The chain recombines TRBV7-2 with TRBJ1-5, with a possible D match to TRBD1 (6 bases). V lost 7 bases and J lost 0, with 10 bases in between. This CDR3 is 14 amino acids long. Germline V gene sequence: CDR1 SGHTA, CDR2 FQGNSA. The CDR3 sequence is CASNQQGSNQPQHF. The CDR3, as DNA: TGTGCCAGCAACCAACAGGGTAGCAATCAGCCCCAGCATTTT.

The chain couples TRBV7-9 to TRBJ1-2; TRBD1 aligns across 7 bases. Germline loops: CDR1 SEHNR, CDR2 FQNEAQ (reference sequence). The CDR3 totals 15 residues. Trimming cost V 5 bases and J 2 bases; bases outside gene matches: 8. The CDR3 sequence is CASSVGGQENYGYTF. CDR3 DNA: TGTGCCAGCAGCGTTGGAGGACAGGAGAACTATGGCTACACCTTC.

CDR3 DNA sequence: TGTGCCAGCAGTTATGAGGTCTCCGGGGAGCTGTTTTTT. Translating it yields CASSYEVSGELFF. The V call is TRBV6-5, the J call TRBJ2-2, with D unresolved. Trimming stripped 3 bases from V and 6 bases from J, with 8 bases between. CDR1 is MNHEY, CDR2 SVGAGI, per germline. The CDR3 spans 13 residues.

The chain has TRBV28 and TRBJ2-7; no clear D gene. The CDR3 length is 11 residues. Germline CDR1 and CDR2: MDHEN and SYDVKM. Trimming pared 5 bases from V and 3 bases from J, leaving 5 bases between. CDR3 sequence (DNA): TGTGCCAGCAGTAGTATCTACGAGCAGTACTTC. It codes for CASSSIYEQYF.

V usage is TRBV6-1 and J usage is TRBJ1-3; 7 nucleotides align to TRBD1. Germline V gene data show CDR1 as MNHNS and CDR2 as SASEGT. The CDR3 totals 15 residues. Trimming removed 4 bases from V and 1 base from J; junction bases left unmatched: 4. The CDR3, as DNA: TGTGCCAGCAGTGCCCAACAGGGGTCTGGAAACACCATATATTTT. Protein product: CASSAQQGSGNTIYF.

On this clone itself: A junction end diverges from the germline sequence, so it may reflect a read error. The chain joins TRBV6-6 to TRBJ2-5; D may be TRBD1 or TRBD2 (7 bases each). CDR1 and CDR2 (germline): MNHNY, SVGAGI (reference sequence). The CDR3 is made up of 12 amino acids. The CDR3 reads CACSGTEETQYF. CDR3 nucleotide sequence: TGTGCCTGCAGCGGGACAGAAGAGACCCAGTACTTC.

J is TRBJ2-3 and V is TRBV5-1, with D possibly matching TRBD1 (7 bases). This CDR3 is 17 amino acids long. Between the trimmed V and J ends, which lost 0 bases and 0 bases, there was a span of 14 bases. Germline V gene data show CDR1 as SGHRS and CDR2 as YFSETQ. CDR3 residues: CASSLGMTGTSTDTQYF. In nucleotides, the CDR3 is TGCGCCAGCAGCTTGGGGATGACAGGGACTAGCACAGATACGCAGTATTTT.

This CDR3 is CASSYSKGVAFF. The CDR3 region has the DNA TGTGCCAGCAGTTACTCGAAAGGGGTGGCTTTCTTT. The gene calls are TRBV6-5 and TRBJ1-1; perhaps TRBD1 as D (5 bases). The V gene's germline CDR1 is MNHEY and CDR2 SVGAGI. V was pared by 0 bases and J by 11 bases, with 10 bases between. This CDR3 is 12 amino acids long.

CDR3 loop: CASSQDLARNEQYF. The CDR3 DNA reads as TGTGCCAGCAGCCAAGATCTAGCTCGGAACGAGCAGTACTTC. The chain employs TRBV4-2 and TRBJ2-7, with D possibly TRBD2 on 5 matching bases. The CDR3 is 14 amino acids. Germline V gives CDR1 LGHNA, CDR2 YNFKEQ. V lost 0 bases and J 5 bases, leaving 11 bases between the germline ends.

This clone occurred once. The chain couples TRBV18 to TRBJ2-7, with 11 bases that match TRBD2. CDR1 and CDR2 from the germline V gene are KGHSH and LQKENI. J gave up 4 bases and V 0 bases, and 11 bases lay outside the gene matches. This CDR3 comprises 18 residues. CDR3 residues: CASSPPPSGRKGGYEQYF. DNA of the CDR3: TGTGCCAGCTCACCACCCCCTAGCGGGAGGAAAGGGGGATACGAGCAGTACTTC.